This T cell receptor (beta chain) stems from a study of regulatory T cells in long-lasting Graves disease. Study-level results: Persistent disease samples used TRBV28, TRBJ1-2 and TRBJ2-5 preferentially.

The time point is: newly diagnosed GD, antithyroid drugs for less than 3 months. With RNA extracted from PBMCs as input, the TCR library was made. One endocrinology department in Xi'an, China, was where patients came from. In the case of this clonotype: Antigen unknown.

The V gene's germline CDR1 is MDHEN and CDR2 SYDVKM. There are 17 residues in the CDR3. V lost 7 bases and J 2 bases, leaving 24 bases between the germline ends. Construction of the TCR beta libraries employed iRepertoire HTBI primers in conjunction with Arm-PCR of CDR3 regions. Each CDR3 protein gets one entry after TCRdb re-called the multiplex PCR reads with MiXCR. The sample has around 320,000 distinct CDR3 sequences, roughly 17% seen once. This same sample was also part of a study on T cells in Graves' hyperthyroidism and ophthalmopathy. This second study notes: In making diagnoses, clinical symptoms, serum thyroxine and TRAb, thyroid ultrasound and orbital computed tomography were all used. Among thyroid clonotypes expanded above 0.001, most also appeared in blood.

The receptor's source is a man aged 40-49 years with Graves disease. Sequences were derived from peripheral blood mononuclear cells (PBMCs), sampled at new diagnosis, from a patient treated with antithyroid drugs. The chain is built from TRBV28 and TRBJ2-7; D is perhaps TRBD2 (6 bases). The CDR3 reads CASTNTRKAGIPYEQYF. Written as DNA, the CDR3 is TGTGCCAGCACCAACACCCGGAAGGCGGGGATACCCTACGAGCAGTACTTC.